A single sample is the source of the 13 T cell receptor beta chains below, sequenced in a study of blood T cell repertoires in COVID-19. Profiling relied on immunoSEQ multiplex PCR, and the TCRdb table lists in-frame clones only, not all of them. Altogether about 200,000 clones are present, around four fifths being singletons, with the ten largest covering about 0.91%. Sequenced: peripheral blood. These receptors were taken from a man in his 60s with COVID-19, enrolled during active disease.

V usage is TRBV29-1 and J usage is TRBJ1-1, with D unresolved. This CDR3 comprises 12 residues. Germline V gives CDR1 SQVTM, CDR2 ANQGSEA. Trimming removed 6 bases from V and 4 bases from J, with 12 bases in between. The CDR3 is CSVRGWVTEAFF. In DNA form, the CDR3 reads TGCAGCGTCCGCGGTTGGGTCACTGAAGCTTTCTTT. The whole variable domain, filled in from reference TRBV29-1 and TRBJ1-1, reads SAVISQKPSRDICQRGTSLTIQCQVDSQVTMMFWYRQQPGQSLTLIATANQGSEATYESGFVIDKFPISRPNLTFSTLTVSNMSPEDSSIYLCSVRGWVTEAFFGQGTRLTVV.

This clone was found once. The chain is built from TRBV7-2 and TRBJ1-1; tentatively, D is TRBD1 (6 bases). The CDR3 consists of 12 residues. The germline V and J ends were trimmed by 5 bases and 12 bases, with 16 bases remaining between them. Per germline, CDR1 SGHTA and CDR2 FQGNSA. The CDR3 sequence: CASSLTGQRTFF. The CDR3 region has the DNA TGTGCCAGCAGCCTTACCGGACAGAGAACTTTCTTT.

V is TRBV3-1 (or the pseudogene TRBV3-2) and J is TRBJ1-2; unclear D gene. The V gene's germline CDR1 is LGHDT and CDR2 YNNKEL (reference sequence). V gave up 1 base and J gave up 8 bases, with 11 bases separating them. CDR3 size: 13 residues. The CDR3 sequence: CASSQGDWVGYTF. CDR3 nucleotides: TGTGCCAGCAGCCAAGGTGACTGGGTGGGCTACACCTTC.

The chain employs TRBV28 and TRBJ2-1; 10 bases fit TRBD2. The CDR3 contains 15 residues. The germline gives CDR1 MDHEN, CDR2 SYDVKM. V dropped 5 bases and J dropped 10; count of bases not matched to a gene: 11. The chain's CDR3 is CASSLRTSGGAEQFF. CDR3 nucleotide sequence: TGTGCCAGCAGTCTACGGACTAGCGGAGGGGCGGAGCAGTTCTTC.

The genes are TRBV29-1 and TRBJ2-2; D might be TRBD2 (7 bases). V was pared by 4 bases and J by 5 bases, with 14 bases between. This CDR3 is 14 amino acids long. Per germline, CDR1 SQVTM and CDR2 ANQGSEA. The CDR3 nucleotides are TGCAGCGTTGTATGGCGGGGGCGGACCGGGGAGCTGTTTTTT. Translation gives CSVVWRGRTGELFF.

Remarks on this clone: The sample has other DNA sequences that encode this CDR3 too. This chain links TRBV30 with TRBJ1-6; 8 bases fit TRBD1. V shed 4 bases and J 7 bases; nucleotides not matched to a gene: 3. Germline lookup yields CDR1 GTSNPN and CDR2 SVGIG (reference sequence). The length of the CDR3 is 13 residues. The CDR3 nucleotides are TGTGCCTGGACCGGACAGGGAAATTCACCCCTCCACTTT. The encoded protein is CAWTGQGNSPLHF.

V usage is TRBV5-1 and J usage is TRBJ2-3, with a weak D call TRBD2 (6 bases). Germline lookup yields CDR1 SGHRS and CDR2 YFSETQ. This CDR3 spans 14 amino acids. The ends were cut back, 4 bases at V and 2 bases at J, with 11 bases in the middle. CDR3 sequence reads: CASSEGGITDTQYF. The CDR3 region has the DNA TGCGCCAGCAGCGAGGGAGGAATCACAGATACGCAGTATTTT.

This chain links TRBV6-5 with TRBJ1-2; possible D gene TRBD1, 5 bases. The CDR3 length is 13 residues. Germline V gene lookup returns CDR1 MNHEY and CDR2 SVGAGI. V was shortened by 2 bases and J by 1 base, with 5 bases between the two germline ends. The CDR3 bases are TGTGCCAGCAGTTACGACAGTAACTATGGCTACACCTTC. Amino acids: CASSYDSNYGYTF.

A single count supports this clone. This rearrangement joins TRBV12-5 to TRBJ1-1; 7 bases agree with TRBD1. CDR1 is LGHNT, CDR2 FRNRAP, per germline. This CDR3 is 14 amino acids long. V shed 6 bases, J shed 6 bases, and the junction held 10 bases outside the gene matches. This CDR3 reads CASGLEGAGSEAFF. The CDR3 DNA is TGTGCTAGTGGGTTAGAGGGGGCAGGCTCTGAAGCTTTCTTT.

Here the CDR3 reads CASSAPGFDTQYF. The CDR3 coding sequence is TGTGCCAGCAGCGCCCCGGGGTTCGATACGCAGTATTTT. The chain recombines TRBV6-5 with TRBJ2-3; a weak D match, TRBD2 (5 bases). This CDR3 has 13 residues. Germline V gene sequence: CDR1 MNHEY, CDR2 SVGAGI. V lost 6 bases, J lost 6 bases, and 13 bases lay in between.

This clone was seen more than once but under ten times. Other DNA sequences in this sample translate to the same CDR3. The rearrangement links TRBV19 to TRBJ1-1; D possibly corresponds to TRBD1 (5 bases). The CDR3 covers 12 residues. The V end lost 5 bases, the J end lost 5 bases, and 9 bases lay between the germline ends. Germline CDR1 reads LNHDA; CDR2 reads SQIVND (reference sequence). CDR3 loop: CASSARVTEAFF. For the CDR3, the DNA is TGTGCCAGTAGTGCCAGGGTTACTGAAGCTTTCTTT.

J is TRBJ2-3 and V is TRBV19; weak D call: TRBD2 (6 bases). Deletions cut 1 base from V and 3 bases from J, with 14 bases between. The CDR3 is 16 residues long. CDR1 and CDR2 (germline): LNHDA, SQIVND (reference sequence). The CDR3 sequence is CASSIAQLGGTDTQYF. DNA for the CDR3: TGTGCCAGTAGTATAGCCCAGCTGGGGGGAACAGATACGCAGTATTTT. Drawing the rest from reference TRBV19 and TRBJ2-3, the complete variable domain is DGGITQSPKYLFRKEGQNVTLSCEQNLNHDAMYWYRQDPGQGLRLIYYSQIVNDFQKGDIAEGYSVSREKKESFPLTVTSAQKNPTAFYLCASSIAQLGGTDTQYFGPGTRLTVL.

A remark on this clone: The same CDR3 also results from other DNA sequences found in this sample. The chain joins TRBV5-1 to TRBJ1-3; 7 nucleotides agree with TRBD1. The length of the CDR3 is 16 residues. V was clipped by 4 bases and J by 0 bases; unmatched bases: 7. Germline V lookup: CDR1 SGHRS, CDR2 YFSETQ. This chain's CDR3 is CASSVYTGDSGNTIYF. In DNA, the CDR3 is TGCGCCAGCAGCGTTTACACAGGGGACTCTGGAAACACCATATATTTT. The variable domain in full, with the rest retrieved from reference TRBV5-1 and TRBJ1-3, is KAGVTQTPRYLIKTRGQQVTLSCSPISGHRSVSWYQQTPGQGLQFLFEYFSETQRNKGNFPGRFSGRQFSNSRSEMNVSTLELGDSALYLCASSVYTGDSGNTIYFGEGSWLTVV.